This record covers a single TCR beta chain. Its antigen is unidentified. V was clipped by 6 bases and J by 7 bases, with 12 bases between them. Germline V CDR1 and CDR2: MNHEY, SVGEGT. This CDR3 is built from 13 residues. This entry is derived from a study of T-cell memory formation after mild COVID-19. Study-level results: The study detected some responding clones in pre-infection memory, suggesting cross-reactive memory joined. Those CD4+ clones that contracted were mainly in CM and EM (CD8+ ones in EMRA).

Libraries for TCRalpha and TCRbeta carried sample barcodes and unique molecular identifiers via 5'RACE. TCRdb passed the 5' RACE reads through MiXCR, listing each CDR3 protein once. The repertoire holds hundreds of thousands of distinct CDR3 sequences, with 20% to 25% as singletons. Sample: PBMCs or a T cell subset sorted from them (not recorded which). The TCR sequence derives from an adult woman who had mild COVID-19 (a few samples of this study predate the infection). Cell type and time point are not known. The rearrangement uses TRBV6-2 or TRBV6-3 and TRBJ1-4; weak D call: TRBD1 (6 bases). The CDR3 sequence is CASSGGTTEKLFF. The CDR3 bases are TGTGCCAGCAGCGGCGGGACAACTGAAAAACTGTTTTTT.